Listed below are T cell receptor beta chains from one sample, sequenced in a study of blood T cell repertoires in COVID-19. This table comes from immunoSEQ multiplex PCR, and its TCRdb copy is limited to in-frame clones, with some not included. The profile covers tens of thousands of clones, with 70% to 85% appearing a single time and more than 30% taken by the ten largest. The sequencing sample was made of peripheral blood. The source is a human donor in a cohort sampled during active COVID-19. CDR3s include the opening cysteine and the closing phenylalanine or tryptophan. A D gene is named only where the DNA matches it firmly. Not all rows give a size; the values are once, few, many and, for expanded clones, a class.

length	D	V	size	J	DNA	CDR3
15	TRBD1	TRBV28	-	TRBJ2-7	TGTGCCAGCAGTTCCCCCGGGACAGGGGGCCGCGAGCAGTACTTC	CASSSPGTGGREQYF
14	TRBD1	TRBV6-5	-	TRBJ1-1	TGTGCCAGCAGGGACAGGGCTACGAACACTGAAGCTTTCTTT	CASRDRATNTEAFF
18	TRBD1	TRBV4-1	-	TRBJ2-2	TGCGCCAGCAGCTTCAAAAGGGGGACAGGGGGTAACACCGGGGAGCTGTTTTTT	CASSFKRGTGGNTGELFF
18	-	TRBV30	-	TRBJ2-1	TGTGCCTGGAGTGTATATACGGGAGCAGTGGTAGTTGGCAATGAGCAGTTCTTC	CAWSVYTGAVVVGNEQFF
13	-	TRBV4-3	-	TRBJ2-7	TGCGCCAGCAGCCAAGATTTGGGGGGCGAGCAGTACTTC	CASSQDLGGEQYF
15	-	TRBV5-4	-	TRBJ2-3	TGTGCCAGCAGCTTGGATTTTACTAGCACAGATACGCAGTATTTT	CASSLDFTSTDTQYF
13	-	TRBV12-3/TRBV12-4	-	TRBJ1-1	TGTGCCAGCAGTTCAGACAACGAAGCTGAAGCTTTCTTT	CASSSDNEAEAFF
13	TRBD1	TRBV7-9	few	TRBJ1-2	TGTGCCAGCAGCTATTTACAGGGGTCGGGCTACACCTTC	CASSYLQGSGYTF
15	TRBD2	TRBV7-3	-	TRBJ2-2	TGTGCCAGCAGCCGCGGGGGGAGTAACACCGGGGAGCTGTTTTTT	CASSRGGSNTGELFF
15	TRBD2	TRBV11-3	-	TRBJ2-1	TGTGCCAGCAGCTTATTAGCGGGGACCTACAATGAGCAGTTCTTC	CASSLLAGTYNEQFF
15	TRBD2	TRBV5-4	-	TRBJ2-7	TGTGCCAGCAGCTTGGCCGGGACTATCTCCTACGAGCAGTACTTC	CASSLAGTISYEQYF
15	-	TRBV21-1	-	TRBJ2-5	TGTGCCAGCAGTCAAAGGGCTAGCGACCAAGAGACCCAGTACTTC	CASSQRASDQETQYF
14	-	TRBV11-2	-	TRBJ1-6	TGTGCCAGCAGTTCTAGCTCCTATAATTCACCCCTCCACTTT	CASSSSSYNSPLHF
14	-	TRBV15	-	TRBJ1-3	TGTGCCACCAGCAGAGACCCGGGTGGAAACACCATATATTTT	CATSRDPGGNTIYF
15	TRBD2	TRBV5-6	-	TRBJ2-5	TGTGCCAGCAGCCCCGGGGTGAGGGAGGGAGAGACCCAGTACTTC	CASSPGVREGETQYF
16	TRBD2	TRBV20-1	few	TRBJ2-1	TGCAGTGCTAGTAAGGGCGCGGCGGGAGGGGCAAATGAGCAGTTCTTC	CSASKGAAGGANEQFF
15	TRBD2	TRBV12-5	-	TRBJ2-2	TGTGCTAGTGGCCTCGGGGGGAAGGTGCCCGGGGAGCTGTTTTTT	CASGLGGKVPGELFF